This T cell receptor (beta chain) appears in the sequencing data of a study of blood T cell repertoires in COVID-19. Study-level background: PBMCs, B-cell-depleted T cells, or T cells were the source of the cDNA or gDNA that made up the material.

While infection was still active, Seattle patients were enrolled and then followed longitudinally. The CDR3 has 15 amino acids. Germline CDR1 and CDR2: MNHEY and SVGAGI. V was cut by 4 bases and J by 6 bases, with 19 bases left in between. TCRdb's table, derived via immunoSEQ multiplex PCR, lists solely in-frame clones and lacks some. The table shows around 270,000 clones, with around 82% occurring only once. The chain joins TRBV6-5 to TRBJ2-7; D possibly corresponds to TRBD2 (6 bases). The specimen was peripheral blood. The origin of this receptor is a person aged 65 to 79 with COVID-19, enrolled during active disease. CDR3 in DNA: TGTGCCAGCAGTTTCGCCGGGACTTCGCCTGGCGAGCAGTACTTC. This encodes CASSFAGTSPGEQYF.